The 20 T cell receptor beta chains below come from one sample, sequenced in a study of T cell responses to AZD1222 COVID-19 vaccine. TCRdb's copy holds only in-frame clones and misses some; the assay was immunoSEQ multiplex PCR. The repertoire holds approximately 200,000 clones, approximately 91% seen once, with around 3% in the top ten. The source material was peripheral blood, sampled 28 days after the second AZD1222 dose. The receptors were gathered from an adult who received the AZD1222 COVID-19 vaccine.

V gene TRBV13 combines with J gene TRBJ1-5, with 8 bases aligning to TRBD1. The CDR3 spans 13 residues. V shed 4 bases and J 7 bases; nucleotides not matched to a gene: 3. Germline CDR1 is PRHDT and CDR2 is FYEKMQ (reference sequence). The CDR3 region is CASSWGTGQPQHF. CDR3 coding DNA: TGTGCCAGCAGCTGGGGGACAGGACAGCCCCAGCATTTT.

This clone was observed a handful of times. V and J are TRBV30 and TRBJ2-3, with a tentative D call TRBD2 (5 bases). The CDR3 has 13 amino acids. Trimming shortened V by 2 bases and J by 0 bases, and 6 bases separated the two germline ends. Germline loops: CDR1 GTSNPN, CDR2 SVGIG (reference sequence). CDR3 residues: CAWSSGSTDTQYF. CDR3 nucleotide sequence: TGTGCCTGGAGTAGCGGAAGCACAGATACGCAGTATTTT.

Only a few counts were recorded for this clone. V is TRBV5-4 and J is TRBJ2-2, with a weak D call TRBD1 (6 bases). V lost 2 bases, J lost 1 base, and 6 bases lay in between. This CDR3 spans 14 amino acids. Per germline, CDR1 SGHNT and CDR2 YYREEE (reference sequence). The CDR3 region has the DNA TGTGCCAGCAGCTTACAGGGGAACACCGGGGAGCTGTTTTTT. Translated: CASSLQGNTGELFF.

This chain connects TRBV12-3 or TRBV12-4 to TRBJ1-2, with D perhaps TRBD1 (5 bases). The CDR3 consists of 12 residues. V lost 8 bases, J lost 8 bases, and 15 bases lay in between. CDR3: CASRNWDWGYTF. The CDR3 bases are TGTGCCAGCCGAAACTGGGACTGGGGCTACACCTTC.

This clone was seen just once. V and J are TRBV25-1 and TRBJ2-5; 10 nucleotides align to TRBD1. Germline V lookup: CDR1 MGHDK, CDR2 SYGVNS. V lost 4 bases and J lost 2; bases outside the gene matches: 7. This CDR3 contains 16 residues. In DNA, the CDR3 is TGTGCCAGCAGTGGGATCCGGACAGGGGGACAAGAGACCCAGTACTTC. Its translation: CASSGIRTGGQETQYF.

V and J are TRBV6-2 or TRBV6-3 and TRBJ2-1; a weak D match, TRBD2 (6 bases). V was shortened by 6 bases and J by 8 bases, with 23 bases between the two germline ends. CDR1 is MNHEY and CDR2 is SVGEGT in the germline V gene. The CDR3 consists of 16 residues. The CDR3 spells CASSPGTSAIGDEQFF. The DNA of the CDR3 is TGTGCCAGCAGCCCCGGGACTTCAGCGATTGGCGATGAGCAGTTCTTC.

The chain joins TRBV9 to TRBJ2-2, with 7 bases fitting TRBD2. Trimming at V came to 2 bases and at J to 3 bases, leaving 4 bases not matched to a gene. Per germline, CDR1 SGDLS and CDR2 YYNGEE. This CDR3 is 15 amino acids long. CDR3 amino acids: CASSVSSGYTGELFF. The CDR3 region has the DNA TGTGCCAGCAGCGTCTCTAGCGGATACACCGGGGAGCTGTTTTTT.

The V and J genes are TRBV19 and TRBJ1-5, with D unclear. Germline V gene sequence: CDR1 LNHDA, CDR2 SQIVND (reference sequence). This CDR3 region has 13 residues. Trimming cost V 0 bases and J 3 bases, with 3 bases left between them. CDR3 DNA: TGTGCCAGTAGTATAGATTTCAATCAGCCCCAGCATTTT. Translating it yields CASSIDFNQPQHF.

This chain connects TRBV4-3 to TRBJ2-3; D remains ambiguous. V was clipped by 0 bases and J by 2 bases, with 6 bases between them. CDR1 LGHNA and CDR2 YSLEER come from the germline V gene. The CDR3 loop spans 14 amino acids. CDR3 DNA: TGCGCCAGCAGCCAAGAACTATTCACAGATACGCAGTATTTT. As protein: CASSQELFTDTQYF.

The rearrangement joins TRBV9 to TRBJ2-7; D not certain. Per the germline V gene, CDR1 is SGDLS and CDR2 is YYNGEE. This CDR3 has 13 residues. V was cut by 0 bases and J by 3 bases, with 7 bases left in between. CDR3: CASSVGVDYEQYF. The CDR3 DNA reads TGTGCCAGCAGCGTAGGGGTAGACTACGAGCAGTACTTC. The full variable domain, with the rest looked up from reference TRBV9 and TRBJ2-7, is DSGVTQTPKHLITATGQRVTLRCSPRSGDLSVYWYQQSLDQGLQFLIQYYNGEERAKGNILERFSAQQFPDLHSELNLSSLELGDSALYFCASSVGVDYEQYFGPGTRLTVT.

In its sample, this clone was seen a few times. The chain carries TRBV12-5 and TRBJ1-1; 8 positions match TRBD1. The V segment lost 3 bases and the J segment 5 bases; nucleotides outside the gene matches: 2. The CDR3 runs 13 residues. Germline V CDR1 and CDR2: LGHNT, FRNRAP. The CDR3 DNA sequence: TGTGCTAGTGGTTTCGGACAGGGTACTGAAGCTTTCTTT. This gives the protein CASGFGQGTEAFF.

This chain joins TRBV7-9 and TRBJ1-4; D is perhaps TRBD1 (6 bases). This CDR3 spans 16 amino acids. CDR1 SEHNR and CDR2 FQNEAQ come from the germline V gene (reference sequence). The V gene lost 5 bases and the J gene lost 8 bases, with 21 bases spanning the gap. The CDR3 region is CASSPDKQGRGEKLFF. CDR3 bases: TGTGCCAGCAGCCCAGACAAGCAGGGGAGGGGAGAAAAACTGTTTTTT.

This chain joins TRBV5-4 and TRBJ1-4; TRBD1 aligns across 7 bases. V lost 4 bases and J lost 8; bases outside the gene matches: 14. This CDR3 comprises 16 residues. Per the germline V gene, CDR1 is SGHNT and CDR2 is YYREEE (reference sequence). The CDR3 sequence: CASSAGTDRVGEKLFF. The DNA for the CDR3 is TGTGCCAGCAGCGCCGGGACAGACAGGGTCGGGGAAAAACTGTTTTTT.

This clone has only one observation. V usage is TRBV5-1 and J usage is TRBJ2-1, with D tentatively TRBD2 (6 bases). The CDR3 runs 16 residues. The V end was cut by 2 bases, the J end by 0 bases, with 12 bases between. Germline CDR1 SGHRS, CDR2 YFSETQ. The CDR3 DNA reads as TGCGCCAGCAGCTTCACCCTAGCGTCCTCCTACAATGAGCAGTTCTTC. As protein: CASSFTLASSYNEQFF. The full variable domain, its missing parts supplied by reference TRBV5-1 and TRBJ2-1, is KAGVTQTPRYLIKTRGQQVTLSCSPISGHRSVSWYQQTPGQGLQFLFEYFSETQRNKGNFPGRFSGRQFSNSRSEMNVSTLELGDSALYLCASSFTLASSYNEQFFGPGTRLTVL.

This clone was seen only a few times. V usage is TRBV4-3 and J usage is TRBJ1-3; TRBD1 is a possible D gene (5 bases). Germline CDR1 is LGHNA and CDR2 is YSLEER. V was pared by 0 bases and J by 4 bases, with 13 bases between. The CDR3 consists of 16 residues. The CDR3 DNA reads as TGCGCCAGCAGCCAAGAAGGGGAGGGGTCAGGAAACACCATATATTTT. It encodes CASSQEGEGSGNTIYF.

This clone was counted once. The chain employs TRBV7-9 and TRBJ2-7; 8 nucleotides agree with TRBD1. Germline V gives CDR1 SEHNR, CDR2 FQNEAQ (reference sequence). The CDR3 contains 16 residues. V shed 5 bases and J 4 bases; nucleotides not matched to a gene: 13. CDR3 sequence (DNA): TGTGCCAGCAGCGCAACCGGGACAGGCTACTTTTACGAGCAGTACTTC. This codes for CASSATGTGYFYEQYF.

The chain combines TRBV12-3 or TRBV12-4 with TRBJ1-1; the D is unclear. The CDR3 covers 12 residues. V was cut by 9 bases and J by 1 base, with 9 bases left in between. CDR3 sequence (DNA): TGTGCCAGTCCAGTGGGGAACACTGAAGCTTTCTTT. Translation: CASPVGNTEAFF.

The chain has TRBV18 and TRBJ1-1; TRBD1 agrees at 7 bases. V shed 5 bases and J 10 bases; nucleotides not matched to a gene: 7. Germline assignment: CDR1 KGHSH and CDR2 LQKENI. The CDR3 is 12 residues long. As DNA, the CDR3 is TGTGCCAGCTCAGACAGGGAATCCAGAGCTTTCTTT. It is translated as CASSDRESRAFF.

This chain links TRBV20-1 with TRBJ1-6, with TRBD1 as a possible D gene (5 bases). Germline V gene sequence: CDR1 DFQATT, CDR2 SNEGSKA (reference sequence). V gave up 3 bases and J gave up 6 bases, with 9 bases separating them. The CDR3 is 13 residues long. The chain's CDR3 is CSASTGGNSPLHF. The CDR3 region has the DNA TGCAGTGCTAGTACCGGGGGTAATTCACCCCTCCACTTT.

This chain joins TRBV10-1 and TRBJ2-1; the D call may be TRBD1 or TRBD2 (5 bases each). CDR3 length equals 15 residues. Germline assignment: CDR1 WNHNN and CDR2 SYGVQD (reference sequence). Trimming removed 0 bases at V and 3 bases at J, with 9 bases between. CDR3 nucleotide sequence: TGCGCCAGCAGTGAGTCCCGGGGCTTCTACAATGAGCAGTTCTTC. It yields the protein CASSESRGFYNEQFF.